Shown below are 4 T cell receptor beta chains from a single sample sequenced in a study of HIV-infected patients and healthy controls. Antiretroviral therapy had run roughly three months, about 14 weeks, before follow-up blood collection. Whole blood was used without fractionation, so all unsorted peripheral T cells were included. Reverse transcription used approximately 500 ng RNA and constant-region primers for alpha and beta. Each of the alpha and beta chains got its own library through chain-specific third strand synthesis with indices. From the 5' RACE reads, TCRdb called clonotypes with MiXCR, one entry per CDR3 protein. The table includes 15,000 to 20,000 distinct CDR3 sequences, 7.5% to 10% detected once. This specimen was blood, taken during antiretroviral therapy. All receptors come from an adult with HIV infection.

This clonotype was counted at least ten times. The chain couples TRBV20-1 to TRBJ1-4; 11 nucleotides agree with TRBD1. This CDR3 has 14 amino acids. CDR1 DFQATT and CDR2 SNEGSKA come from the germline V gene (reference sequence). Trimming removed 5 bases from V and 6 bases from J; junction bases left unmatched: 5. The CDR3 spells CSAPAGQGDEKLFF. In DNA form, the CDR3 reads TGCAGTGCTCCGGCGGGACAGGGGGATGAAAAACTGTTTTTT.

There are many counts of this clonotype. The chain combines TRBV9 with TRBJ1-1; D unresolved. The CDR3 spans 15 residues. Trimming took 0 bases from V and 0 from J, leaving 9 bases between them. Germline CDR1 and CDR2: SGDLS and YYNGEE. The DNA for the CDR3 is TGTGCCAGCAGCGTAGCCGGGTACATGAACACTGAAGCTTTCTTT. This gives the protein CASSVAGYMNTEAFF.

This clonotype was detected many times. J is TRBJ1-2 and V is TRBV6-1; D ambiguous. The length of the CDR3 is 15 residues. Germline V gene data show CDR1 as MNHNS and CDR2 as SASEGT. The V and J ends lost 0 bases and 8 bases respectively, with 16 bases between them. This CDR3 is CASSEARGREDGYTF. DNA of the CDR3: TGTGCCAGCAGTGAAGCGCGGGGTAGGGAGGACGGCTACACCTTC.

This clonotype has ten or more counts. The chain couples TRBV25-1 to TRBJ2-1, with D perhaps matching TRBD1 or TRBD2 (5 bases each). Germline V gene sequence: CDR1 MGHDK, CDR2 SYGVNS. There are 17 residues in the CDR3. The germline V and J ends were trimmed by 5 bases and 5 bases, with 22 bases remaining between them. CDR3 DNA: TGTGCCAGCAGTCCTCGGCGAGGGCAGGGTAAGGACAATGAGCAGTTCTTC. Translated: CASSPRRGQGKDNEQFF. The entire variable domain, with the rest obtained from reference TRBV25-1 and TRBJ2-1, is as follows: EADIYQTPRYLVIGTGKKITLECSQTMGHDKMYWYQQDPGMELHLIHYSYGVNSTEKGDLSSESTVSRIRTEHFPLTLESARPSHTSQYLCASSPRRGQGKDNEQFFGPGTRLTVL.